Listed here is a single TCR beta chain. Its target antigen remains unknown. One base away there is no much larger clone; base qualities are not given. From the cysteine up to the phenylalanine, the CDR3 has a length of 19 residues. Only the CDR3 region is kept as DNA, spanning 57 bases read in frame from base 1. V was cut back by 5 bases and J by 0 bases, leaving a gap of 23 bases between them. The germline V gene (reference sequence) provides CDR1 LNHDA and CDR2 SQIVND. The data belong to a study of cytomegalovirus exposure and HLA in healthy donors (dated by TCRdb to the late 2010s). A note on the overall study: An earlier analysis of some 620 of the donors reported roughly 300 Gb of sequence data and around 120 million unique TCR beta sequences obtained from 180 million or so T cells. Approximately 300 gigabases of sequencing data and approximately 91 million unique TCR sequences made up an early release that covered around 640 HLA-typed donors. Of the roughly 410 genotyped donors, 75% to 85% were placed in the genetic ancestry cluster associated with self-reported Caucasian donors. The study aimed to test whether cataloging public T cell receptors could reveal signatures of past pathogen exposure. The T cell repertoires of around 730 subjects were profiled by immunosequencing and related to cytomegalovirus serostatus. Along with the approximately 670-subject first cohort, a separate validation cohort of over a hundred different subjects was used. To predict cytomegalovirus infection status, the study brought together high-throughput TCR immunosequencing, statistical association of individual TCRs with disease status, and machine learning. In a later analysis, previously published TCR beta repertoires from hundreds of donors were re-analyzed and high-resolution HLA genotyping was added so that TCR occurrence patterns could be studied. The later analysis used no new phenotypic data to find candidate immune exposures, relying instead on TCR beta sequences and their occurrence across donors. To decide whether each TCR beta V gene segment behaved as functional or pseudogenic, an earlier analysis of several hundred of the donors relied on high-throughput TCR beta sequencing. Donor age, sex, ethnicity and CMV serostatus were collected together with the repertoire data. A later genetic analysis took genome-wide SNP genotypes for about 55% of the roughly 700 donors and used that subset as a discovery cohort. All discovery cohort repertoires had been generated using a single sequencing platform. HLA typing covered class I and class II loci at four-digit resolution. The number of typed donors differed by locus: 629-630 for A, B, C, DRB1 and DQB1; roughly 510 for DQA1; fewer than 610 for DPA1; and roughly 450 for DPB1. Roughly 5 DR-DQ haplotypes were treated as single units for association and clustering because of strong linkage in the cohort. On average, roughly 250,000 unique TCR beta nucleotide sequences were sequenced per donor among 398 genotyped donors of the cohort, with roughly 18% of those sequences being non-productive.

The cohort comprised approximately 700 healthy bone marrow donors. At the time of sampling, all cohort members were nominally healthy, though unrecorded immune exposures were likely present. The donor tested CMV seropositive and was one of the 289 seropositive cohort members. A peripheral blood sample was collected from each donor, and TCR beta sequencing was performed on peripheral blood mononuclear cells. The Qiagen DNeasy Blood Extraction Kit was used to extract genomic DNA from the blood cell samples. Libraries came from the immunoSEQ multiplex PCR assay. The multiplex PCR relied on a mix of 60 forward primers for TCR Vbeta segments and 13 reverse primers for TCR Jbeta segments. The CDR3 region of rearranged TCR beta genes was amplified from genomic DNA by a multiplex PCR assay. On the Illumina HiSeq System, the amplified TCR beta libraries were sequenced as 87-base-pair reads. As for how the authors treated the data: Across the 700 or so repertoires, a later analysis counted 78 million or so unique TCR beta chains, roughly 11 million of which were shared by at least two donors. Raw reads were error-corrected and collapsed into unique sequences with a nearest-neighbor algorithm that merged closely related sequences to remove PCR and sequencing errors. Alignment of CDR3 sequences to IMGT reference sequences was used to assign V, D and J gene segments. Each retained sequence needed at least a six-nucleotide match to both a V gene segment and a J gene segment. A rearrangement was called productive if the CDR3 had no stop codons and remained in frame with V and J, and every other rearrangement was called non-productive. CDR3 was defined by IMGT convention, running from the second conserved V-encoded cysteine to the conserved J-encoded phenylalanine. The earlier analysis of about 560 of the donors excluded any sequence lacking an unambiguous match to a single V gene segment. In an earlier analysis of some 590 of the donors, a V segment was called functional when productive rearrangements were above 56.7%, and segregating when the standard deviation between donors exceeded 5%. A statistical classification framework was developed to diagnose cytomegalovirus status using the catalog of TCR beta chain sequences. A later analysis assigned V and J genes by comparing TCR nucleotide sequences with IMGT/GENE-DB human TR gene sequences. In a later analysis, CDR3 sequences and most-parsimonious VDJ recombination scenarios were assigned using the TCRdist pipeline. A later analysis defined each TCR beta chain by its CDR3 amino acid sequence plus V-gene family, and excluded reads lacking a unique V-gene family. A later analysis removed 550 to 650 highly shared, low-generation-probability nucleotide sequences to deal with suspected cross-contamination and a sequencing artifact. In a later analysis, a clonal expansion index was calculated for each public chain from normalized within-repertoire ranks of inferred template counts. In a later analysis, generation probabilities were computed with a VDJ recombination model fitted to out-of-frame rearrangements, and the resulting probabilities were checked against IGoR. In a later analysis, TCR-TCR, TCR-HLA and TCR-CMV co-occurrence was scored with hypergeometric tests, and a repertoire-size bias correction was applied to TCR pairs. False discovery rates were estimated in a later analysis by permuting HLA or CMV assignments 20 times. In a later analysis, co-occurring TCRs were grouped using DBSCAN, and TCRdist sequence similarity was added for clustering within HLA-allele-positive subsets. Repertoires with fewer than 30,000 or more than 120,000 public chains, plus five repertoires with anomalous nucleotide sharing, were excluded from co-occurrence clustering. Imported from immuneACCESS, the table was reduced by TCRdb to in-frame sequences with V and J called. These copies leave out some clones; in studies compared against another copy, an unresolved V gene accounts for under half, and the cause of the remainder is not known. V and J calls and clone size come straight from that table; D and trimming were deduced from the DNA. The table for this sample lists about 190,000 clones; over 70% of them were counted only once. The ten largest make up 2.5% to 3.5% of the sample.

What the work shows at the level of the full study, not this receptor alone: A cluster of highly shared sequence variants was judged likely to represent a technical artifact of the sequencing pipeline. A further reported finding was that TCR beta sequences accurately predicted the HLA-A and HLA-B alleles for most subjects in the first cohort. Linkage disequilibrium might explain the correlated functional status among segregating V segments, but an unknown experimental factor could not be ruled out. An earlier analysis of several hundred of the donors showed that most TCR beta V segments appeared in productive rearrangements either about 87% or about 30% of the time, which broadly matched IMGT annotations. According to a later analysis, TCR association rates differed among HLA loci, with DRB1 alleles showing the most associated TCRs and HLA-C alleles showing the fewest. A few of the identified cytomegalovirus-associated TCR beta chains were confirmed in vitro to be specific for cytomegalovirus antigens. In the study, about 150 TCR beta chains were listed as associated with cytomegalovirus. Most CMV-associated TCR beta chains appeared to be HLA-restricted in a later analysis, and the HLA associations seemed to be driven largely by CMV exposure. A later analysis reported that several top co-occurrence clusters appeared linked to parvovirus B19, influenza, CMV and Epstein-Barr virus. According to a later genetic analysis, donors in an Asian-associated ancestry cluster had fewer N-insertions in productive TCRs than the roughly 700-donor mean. Most TCR sequences were seen in very few donors, while some public TCRs were found in many individuals. Only TCR beta chains were sequenced in this cohort, and the absence of alpha or paired-chain data limited detectable features. A later genetic analysis associated a missense DCLRE1C variant with V-gene and J-gene trimming of TCR beta chains, and an independent cohort replicated the association. A later analysis found that HLA-associated TCR beta chains were more clonally expanded and had lower generation probabilities than equally common non-associated chains. Approximately 16 rarely observed V segments, including chromosome 9 orphons, were excluded from the earlier analysis of a few hundred of the donors because counts were too low. It was suggested by the authors that the approach could potentially be generalized to other disease states and immunological phenotypes. The 87-base-pair reads could not distinguish some IMGT-functional V segments, including TRBV6-2 and TRBV6-3, so those segments were excluded. The presence/absence analyses assumed that sequencing depth was roughly uniform across donors, and that assumption may not be true. Immune exposure information for the cohort was limited to CMV serostatus. The classifier was reported to diagnose cytomegalovirus status with high specificity and sensitivity in both the original cohort and the validation cohort. Because some donors lacked HLA typing at each locus, the association tests relied only on the typed subset. In a later analysis, 16,951 TCR beta sequences were associated with specific HLA alleles at a false discovery rate of 0.05. Assigning TCR associations to individual alleles was difficult when HLA alleles, especially DR and DQ, strongly co-occurred.

The rearranged chain carries TRBV19 and TRBJ1-5; the D segment could be TRBD1, given 6 matching bases. This sequence originates from a woman between 25 and 40 years old in good health and CMV-seropositive. Sequencing was performed on PBMCs. The DNA sequence reads TGTGCCAGTAGTTCCCCCCGGGGGGCCCTTACGAATAGCAATCAGCCCCAGCATTTT. It codes for CASSSPRGALTNSNQPQHF.